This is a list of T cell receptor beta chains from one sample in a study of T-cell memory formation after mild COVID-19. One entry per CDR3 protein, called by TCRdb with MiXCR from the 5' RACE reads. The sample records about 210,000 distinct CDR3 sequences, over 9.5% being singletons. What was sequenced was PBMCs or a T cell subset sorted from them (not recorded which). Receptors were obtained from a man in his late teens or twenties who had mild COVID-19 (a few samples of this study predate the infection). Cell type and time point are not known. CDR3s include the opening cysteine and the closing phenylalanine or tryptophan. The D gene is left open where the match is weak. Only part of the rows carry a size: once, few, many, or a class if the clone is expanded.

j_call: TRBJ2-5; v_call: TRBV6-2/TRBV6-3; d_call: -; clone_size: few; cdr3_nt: TGTGCCAGCAGTTGGTTCCCGCAAGAGACCCAGTACTTC; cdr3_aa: CASSWFPQETQYF
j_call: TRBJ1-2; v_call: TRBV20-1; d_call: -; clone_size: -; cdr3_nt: TGCAGTGCTGGCCACCCGGGACTCTATGGCTACACCTTC; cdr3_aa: CSAGHPGLYGYTF
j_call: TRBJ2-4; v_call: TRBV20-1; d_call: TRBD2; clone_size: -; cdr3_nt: TGCAGTGCTACTAGCGGGGGGGCGGCCAAAAACATTCAGTACTTC; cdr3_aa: CSATSGGAAKNIQYF
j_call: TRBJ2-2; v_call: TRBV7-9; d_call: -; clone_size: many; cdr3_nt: TGTGCCAGCACCCTCCGGCCCGGTACGAACACCGGGGAGCTGTTTTTT; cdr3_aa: CASTLRPGTNTGELFF
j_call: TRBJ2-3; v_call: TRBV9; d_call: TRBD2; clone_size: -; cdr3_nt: TGTGCCAGCAGCGTAGGGACTAGCGGGGGACAAAACACAGATACGCAGTATTTT; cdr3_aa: CASSVGTSGGQNTDTQYF
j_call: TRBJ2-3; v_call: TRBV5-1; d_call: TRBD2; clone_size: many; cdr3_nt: TGCGCCAGCAGCACGAGCGGGGGGGCACCGATAGATACGCAGTATTTT; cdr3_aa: CASSTSGGAPIDTQYF
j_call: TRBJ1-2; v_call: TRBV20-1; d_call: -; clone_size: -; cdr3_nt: TGCAGTGCCCCGAACCCCGGGACCATCTATGGCTACACCTTC; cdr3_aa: CSAPNPGTIYGYTF
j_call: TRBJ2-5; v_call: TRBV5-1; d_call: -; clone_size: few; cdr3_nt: TGCGCCAGCAGCTTGGGACGGGCGAAAGAGACCCAGTACTTC; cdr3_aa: CASSLGRAKETQYF
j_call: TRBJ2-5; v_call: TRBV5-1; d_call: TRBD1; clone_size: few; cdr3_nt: TGCGCCAGCAGGCGGAGAGGGGGCGAACCGCAAGAGACCCAGTACTTC; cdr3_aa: CASRRRGGEPQETQYF
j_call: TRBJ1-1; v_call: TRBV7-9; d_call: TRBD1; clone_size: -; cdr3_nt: TGTGCCAGCAGCCTACAGGGGGCAGGGGGCACTGAAGCTTTCTTT; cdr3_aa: CASSLQGAGGTEAFF
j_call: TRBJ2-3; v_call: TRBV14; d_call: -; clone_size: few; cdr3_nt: TGTGCCAGCAGCCAAGCCGGCAGGGGTGGCACAGATACGCAGTATTTT; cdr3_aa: CASSQAGRGGTDTQYF
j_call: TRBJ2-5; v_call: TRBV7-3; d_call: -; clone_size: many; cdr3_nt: TGTGCCAGCAGCTTAAACAAGGAGACCCAGTACTTC; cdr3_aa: CASSLNKETQYF
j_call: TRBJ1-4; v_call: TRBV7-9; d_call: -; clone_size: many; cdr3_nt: TGTGCCAGCAGCTTCCGGGCCGGTAATGAAAAACTGTTTTTT; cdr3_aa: CASSFRAGNEKLFF
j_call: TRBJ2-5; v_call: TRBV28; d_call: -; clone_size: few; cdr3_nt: TGTGCCAGCACCCCGTTAGGGGCAAGATGGGGAGAGACCCAGTACTTC; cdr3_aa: CASTPLGARWGETQYF
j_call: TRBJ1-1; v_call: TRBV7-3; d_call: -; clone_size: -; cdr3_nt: TGTGCCAGCAGCCCGGACGGGCAAGTTGAAGCTTTCTTT; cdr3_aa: CASSPDGQVEAFF
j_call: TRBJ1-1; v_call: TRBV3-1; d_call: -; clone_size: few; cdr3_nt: TGTGCCAGCAGCCAAGGCTGGGTACAGAACACTGAAGCTTTCTTT; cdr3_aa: CASSQGWVQNTEAFF
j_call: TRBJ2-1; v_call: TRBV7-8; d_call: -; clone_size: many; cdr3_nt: TGTGCCAGCAGCTTATACCGCGGACGATACAATGAGCAGTTCTTC; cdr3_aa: CASSLYRGRYNEQFF
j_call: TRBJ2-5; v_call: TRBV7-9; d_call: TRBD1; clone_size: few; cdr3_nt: TGTGCCAGCAGCAAAGTCTGGGACAGGGAACAAGAGACCCAGTACTTC; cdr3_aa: CASSKVWDREQETQYF